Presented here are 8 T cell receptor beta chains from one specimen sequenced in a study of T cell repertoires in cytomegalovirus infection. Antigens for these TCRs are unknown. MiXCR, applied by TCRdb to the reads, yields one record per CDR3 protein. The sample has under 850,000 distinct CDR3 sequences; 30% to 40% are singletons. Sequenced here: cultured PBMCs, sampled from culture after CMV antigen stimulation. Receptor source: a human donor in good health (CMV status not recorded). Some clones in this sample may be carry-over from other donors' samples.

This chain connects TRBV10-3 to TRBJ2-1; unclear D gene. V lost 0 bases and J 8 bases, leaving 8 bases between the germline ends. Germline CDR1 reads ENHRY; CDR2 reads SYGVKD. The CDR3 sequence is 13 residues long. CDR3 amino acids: CAISESGSDEQFF. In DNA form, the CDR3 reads TGTGCCATCAGTGAGTCGGGGTCAGATGAGCAGTTCTTC.

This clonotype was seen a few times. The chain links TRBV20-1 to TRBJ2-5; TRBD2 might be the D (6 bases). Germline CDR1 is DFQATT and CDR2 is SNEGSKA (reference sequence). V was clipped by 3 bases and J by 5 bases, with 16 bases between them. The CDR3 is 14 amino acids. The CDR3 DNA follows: TGCAGTGCTAGCCAGGAGGGTCAGGCGGAGACCCAGTACTTC. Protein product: CSASQEGQAETQYF.

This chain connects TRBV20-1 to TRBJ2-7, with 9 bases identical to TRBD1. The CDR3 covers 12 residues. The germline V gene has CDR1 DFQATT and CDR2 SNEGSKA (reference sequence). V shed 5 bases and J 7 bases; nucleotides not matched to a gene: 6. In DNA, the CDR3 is TGCAGTGCTGTCACAGGGGGCCGGGAGCAGTACTTC. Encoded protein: CSAVTGGREQYF.

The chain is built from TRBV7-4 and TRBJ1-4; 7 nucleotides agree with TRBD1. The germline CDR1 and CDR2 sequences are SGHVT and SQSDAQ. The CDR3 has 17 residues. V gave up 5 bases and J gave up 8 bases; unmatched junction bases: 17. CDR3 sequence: CASSPQGQTRVKEKLFF. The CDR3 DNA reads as TGTGCCAGCAGCCCCCAGGGACAGACAAGAGTAAAGGAAAAACTGTTTTTT.

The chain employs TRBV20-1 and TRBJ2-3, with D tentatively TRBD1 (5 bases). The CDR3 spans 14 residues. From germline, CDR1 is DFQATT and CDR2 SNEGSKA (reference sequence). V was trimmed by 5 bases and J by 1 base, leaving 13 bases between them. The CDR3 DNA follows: TGCAGTGCTTCCCCCGACAGACGCACAGATACGCAGTATTTT. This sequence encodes CSASPDRRTDTQYF.

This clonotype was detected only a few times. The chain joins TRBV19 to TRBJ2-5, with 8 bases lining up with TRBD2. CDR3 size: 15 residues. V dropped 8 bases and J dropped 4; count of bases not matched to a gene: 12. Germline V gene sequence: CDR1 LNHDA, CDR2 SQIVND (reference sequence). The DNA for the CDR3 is TGTGCCAGTTCTCCTTCGGGGGGGCCTTTAGAGACCCAGTACTTC. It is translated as CASSPSGGPLETQYF. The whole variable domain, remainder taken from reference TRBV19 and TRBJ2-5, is DGGITQSPKYLFRKEGQNVTLSCEQNLNHDAMYWYRQDPGQGLRLIYYSQIVNDFQKGDIAEGYSVSREKKESFPLTVTSAQKNPTAFYLCASSPSGGPLETQYFGPGTRLLVL.

The CDR3 reads CASSLYRLSSNQPQHF. Written as DNA, the CDR3 is TGTGCCAGCAGTTTATATCGTTTGTCTAGCAATCAGCCCCAGCATTTT. The chain couples TRBV28 to TRBJ1-5; D remains unclear. The CDR3 spans 16 residues. Trimming took 1 base from V and 0 from J, leaving 10 bases between them. Germline V gene data show CDR1 as MDHEN and CDR2 as SYDVKM.

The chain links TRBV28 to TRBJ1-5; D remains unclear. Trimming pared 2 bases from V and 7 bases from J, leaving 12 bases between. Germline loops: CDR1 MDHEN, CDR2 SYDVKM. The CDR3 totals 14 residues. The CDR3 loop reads CASSLGRPEQPQHF. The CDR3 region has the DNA TGTGCCAGCAGTTTAGGGCGGCCCGAGCAGCCCCAGCATTTT.